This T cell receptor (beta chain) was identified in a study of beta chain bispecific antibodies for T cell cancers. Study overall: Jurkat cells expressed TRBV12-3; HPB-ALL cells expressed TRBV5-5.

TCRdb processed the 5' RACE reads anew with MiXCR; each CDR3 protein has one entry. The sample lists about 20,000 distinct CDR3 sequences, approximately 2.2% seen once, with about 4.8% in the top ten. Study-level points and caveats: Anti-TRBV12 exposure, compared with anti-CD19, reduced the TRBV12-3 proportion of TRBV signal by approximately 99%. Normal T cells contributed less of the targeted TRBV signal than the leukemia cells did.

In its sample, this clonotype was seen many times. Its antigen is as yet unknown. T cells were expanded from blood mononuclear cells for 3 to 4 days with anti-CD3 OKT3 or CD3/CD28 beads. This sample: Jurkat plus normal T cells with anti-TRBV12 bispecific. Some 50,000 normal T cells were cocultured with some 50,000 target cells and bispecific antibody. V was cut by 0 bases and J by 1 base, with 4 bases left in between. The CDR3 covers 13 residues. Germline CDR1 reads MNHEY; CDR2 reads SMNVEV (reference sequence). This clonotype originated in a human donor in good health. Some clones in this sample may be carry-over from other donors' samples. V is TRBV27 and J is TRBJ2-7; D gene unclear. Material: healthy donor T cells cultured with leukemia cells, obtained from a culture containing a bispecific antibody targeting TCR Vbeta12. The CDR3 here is CASSLSGSYEQYF. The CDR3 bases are TGTGCCAGCAGTTTATCGGGGTCCTACGAGCAGTACTTC.